What follows is one T cell receptor beta chain and its context. This specimen comes from a study of OX40 agonist ivuxolimab in advanced cancers. Data came from immunoSEQ multiplex PCR; TCRdb stores just in-frame clones and leaves some out. Found here are tens of thousands of clones, roughly 80% of them singletons; the top ten hold about 19%. This CDR3 has 13 amino acids. Per the germline V gene, CDR1 is ENHRY and CDR2 is SYGVKD. The J segment lost 4 bases and the V segment lost 5 bases, leaving 2 bases of the junction unmatched. This receptor was obtained from an adult with an advanced solid tumor such as melanoma, head and neck, liver or kidney cancer. The source material was CD4+ or CD8+ T cells sorted from blood, sampled in a trial of the OX40 agonist ivuxolimab. V usage is TRBV10-3 and J usage is TRBJ1-1; 9 bases map to TRBD1. The CDR3 sequence: CAISRDRATEAFF. The CDR3 nucleotides are TGTGCCATCAGTAGGGACAGGGCCACTGAAGCTTTCTTT.